This T cell receptor (beta chain) was recorded in a study of T cell responses to AZD1222 COVID-19 vaccine. Study results and caveats: CD4 TCRs linked to vaccination spanned spike, dominating at 160-218 and 743-854. Rises in breadth and depth of Spike-specific TCRs came after two AZD1222 doses. Repertoires were sampled only after the peak T cell response. Baseline testing showed seropositivity in only a handful of AZD1222 recipients.

As for this clone: Its matching antigen is unknown.

Trimming left V 0 bases short and J 8 bases short, with 21 bases between. CDR1 and CDR2 from the germline V gene are SGHDT and YYEEEE. The CDR3 is made up of 17 amino acids. Repertoires were generated with immunoSEQ multiplex PCR, while TCRdb's copy carries only in-frame clones and drops some. This sample carries around 78,000 clones, around four fifths of them seen once, and the ten largest clones take 2.9%. The chain has TRBV5-6 and TRBJ2-4; D might be TRBD1 (6 bases). Sequencing was performed on peripheral blood, taken on day 0 of AZD1222 vaccination. The sequence derives from an adult in good health. CDR3 nucleotides: TGTGCCAGCAGCTTGGCAGGACAGAGGGCCGTTGGGGACATTCAGTACTTC. Encoded protein: CASSLAGQRAVGDIQYF. Combining the CDR3 with reference TRBV5-6 and TRBJ2-4 gives the whole variable domain DAGVTQSPTHLIKTRGQQVTLRCSPKSGHDTVSWYQQALGQGPQFIFQYYEEEERQRGNFPDRFSGHQFPNYSSELNVNALLLGDSALYLCASSLAGQRAVGDIQYFGAGTRLSVL.